This TCR beta chain was captured by sequencing in a study of technical replicates of blood from a handful of donors. This CDR3 is built from 13 residues. The germline CDR1 and CDR2 sequences are SQVTM and ANQGSEA. Trimming shortened V by 7 bases and J by 5 bases, and 17 bases separated the two germline ends. Sequenced by immunoSEQ multiplex PCR; TCRdb stores in-frame clones only, minus some. The sample includes 80,000 or so clones, approximately 94% seen only once; the top ten take about 0.38%. The V gene is TRBV29-1, the J gene TRBJ1-1, with D hard to call. The sequencing input was T cells isolated from PBMCs. The receptor comes from a human donor in good health. CDR3 nucleotide sequence: TGCAGCGGCGAGGAGGGATTAGATACTGAAGCTTTCTTT. It encodes CSGEEGLDTEAFF.